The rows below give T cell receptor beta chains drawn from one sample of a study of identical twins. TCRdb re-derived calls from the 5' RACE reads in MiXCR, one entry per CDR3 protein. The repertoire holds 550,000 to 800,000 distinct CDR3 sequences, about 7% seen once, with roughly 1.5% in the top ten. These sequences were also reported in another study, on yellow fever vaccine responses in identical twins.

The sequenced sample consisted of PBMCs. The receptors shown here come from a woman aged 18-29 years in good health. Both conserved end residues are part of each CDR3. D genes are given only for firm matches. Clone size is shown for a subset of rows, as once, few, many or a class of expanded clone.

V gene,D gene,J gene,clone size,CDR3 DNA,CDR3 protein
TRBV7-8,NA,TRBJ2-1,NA,TGTGCCAGCAGCTTAGCAAAAACCTACAATGAGCAGTTCTTC,CASSLAKTYNEQFF
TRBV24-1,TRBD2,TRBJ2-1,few,TGTGCCACCAGTGATTTAGCGGGGTCTTACAATGAGCAGTTCTTC,CATSDLAGSYNEQFF
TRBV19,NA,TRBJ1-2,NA,TGTGCCAGTAGTCTGCTGGGCAGGGGATTTTACTATGGCTACACCTTC,CASSLLGRGFYYGYTF
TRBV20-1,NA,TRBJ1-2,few,TGCAGTGCGCCGGCCGCGCATGGCTACACCTTC,CSAPAAHGYTF
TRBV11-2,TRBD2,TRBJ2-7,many,TGTGCCAGCAGCTTAGGGGTCGCTAGCGGGAGAAAATCCTACGAGCAGTACTTC,CASSLGVASGRKSYEQYF
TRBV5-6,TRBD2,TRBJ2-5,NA,TGTGCCAGCAGCTCCTACCAGACTAGCTTGGCAGAGACCCAGTACTTC,CASSSYQTSLAETQYF
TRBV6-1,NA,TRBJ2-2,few,TGTGCCAGCTCGGCGATTGCGAACACCGGGGAGCTGTTTTTT,CASSAIANTGELFF
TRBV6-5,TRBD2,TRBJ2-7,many,TGTGCCAGCAGTTACTCGGCTAGCGGGAGTTACGAGCAGTACTTC,CASSYSASGSYEQYF
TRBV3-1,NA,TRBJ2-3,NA,TGTGCCAGCAGCCAAGTCGCTAGTAGGAATACGCAGTATTTT,CASSQVASRNTQYF
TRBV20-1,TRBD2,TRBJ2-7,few,TGCAGTGCTAGCGGGAGGGCCGAATACGAGCAGTACTTC,CSASGRAEYEQYF
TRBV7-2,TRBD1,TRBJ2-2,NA,TGTGCCAGCAGCTCCCCCGACAGGGCGGTCACCGGGGAGCTGTTTTTT,CASSSPDRAVTGELFF
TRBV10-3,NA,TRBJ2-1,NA,TGTGCCATCAGAGGGGGTGATAGTAAGATTGAGCAGTTCTTC,CAIRGGDSKIEQFF
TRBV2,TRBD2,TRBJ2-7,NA,TGTGCCAGCAGTCCGTGGGGTAACCTAGCGGAGTCCTACGAGCAGTACTTC,CASSPWGNLAESYEQYF
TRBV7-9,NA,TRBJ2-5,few,TGTGCCAGCAGCACGACCCAAGCCCAAGAGACCCAGTACTTC,CASSTTQAQETQYF
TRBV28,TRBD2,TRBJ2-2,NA,TGTGCCGGGGGGGGTGTCGGTCGGATTAAAGCGAACACCGGGGAGCTGTTTTTT,CAGGGVGRIKANTGELFF
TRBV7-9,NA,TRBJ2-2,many,TGTGCCAGCAGCTTAACTAGGGGAGAAACCGGGGAGCTGTTTTTT,CASSLTRGETGELFF
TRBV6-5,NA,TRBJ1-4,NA,TGTGCCAGCAGTTACTCAGGAGGGACGAATGAAAAACTGTTTTTT,CASSYSGGTNEKLFF
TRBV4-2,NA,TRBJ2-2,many,TGTGCCAGCAGCCAAGAAAGGGTTAACACCGGGGAGCTGTTTTTT,CASSQERVNTGELFF
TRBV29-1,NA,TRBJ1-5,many,TGCAGCGCCAAGACAGGAAGCCTCGATCAGCCCCAGCATTTT,CSAKTGSLDQPQHF
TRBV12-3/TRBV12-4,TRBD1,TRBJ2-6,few,TGTGCCAGCAGTCCGTTGGGACAGGAGCTTGCTGGGGCCAACGTCCTGACTTTC,CASSPLGQELAGANVLTF
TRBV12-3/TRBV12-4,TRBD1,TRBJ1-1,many,TGTGCCAGCAGTAAACAGGGGTTGGAAGCTTTCTTT,CASSKQGLEAFF
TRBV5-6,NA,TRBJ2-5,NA,TGTGCCAGCAGCTTGGTGGCAGGGGTTGTTCAAGAGACCCAGTACTTC,CASSLVAGVVQETQYF
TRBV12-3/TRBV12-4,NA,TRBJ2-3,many,TGTGCCAGCAGCCCAAGGACCCAAAGCACAGATACGCAGTATTTT,CASSPRTQSTDTQYF